Listed below are T cell receptor beta chains from one sample, sequenced in a study of Ad26.COV2.S vaccination and SARS-CoV-2 variants. This table comes from immunoSEQ multiplex PCR, and its TCRdb copy is limited to in-frame clones, with some not included. The sample has about 250,000 clones, 87% seen once. The input for sequencing was peripheral blood, taken in a trial of Ad26.COV2.S vaccine versus placebo. The receptors stem from a person aged 18 to 65 who received the Ad26.COV2.S COVID-19 vaccine or a placebo. Both conserved end residues are part of each CDR3. A D gene is named only where the DNA matches it firmly. Clone size appears in some rows only: once, few, many, or a class for an expanded clone.

size,J,length,D,V,DNA,CDR3
.,TRBJ1-2,14,.,TRBV29-1,TGCAGCGCCGCCGGGGTGGGCAGAAACTATGGCAACACCTTC,CSAAGVGRNYGNTF
.,TRBJ2-2,20,TRBD1,TRBV4-1,TGCGCCAGCAGCCAAGTTATTCCCCGGCCGGGACAGGGGTACACCGGGGAGCTGTTTTTT,CASSQVIPRPGQGYTGELFF
.,TRBJ2-6,14,.,TRBV11-2,TGTGCCAGCAGCCCCCCTCCCGGGGCCAACGTCCTGACTTTC,CASSPPPGANVLTF
.,TRBJ1-3,14,.,TRBV5-1,TGCGCCAGCAGCTTGGAACTATCGATGAACACCATATATTTT,CASSLELSMNTIYF
once,TRBJ2-3,13,.,TRBV2,TGTGCCAGCAGGCCACAGCCGACAGATACGCAGTATTTT,CASRPQPTDTQYF
.,TRBJ1-6,15,.,TRBV5-1,TGCGCCAGCGCTGACTGGGCAGGATTTAATTCACCCCTCCACTTT,CASADWAGFNSPLHF
.,TRBJ2-1,15,TRBD2,TRBV3-1/TRBV3-2,TGTGCCAGCAGCCAATTACTAGCGGGTTTGAATGAGCAGTTCTTC,CASSQLLAGLNEQFF
.,TRBJ1-3,14,.,TRBV30,TGTGCCTGGACAGGGATTTCCGCTGGAAACACCATATATTTT,CAWTGISAGNTIYF
.,TRBJ2-3,14,.,TRBV7-9,TGTGCCAGCAGCTTAGGTCGGAGCACAGATACGCAGTATTTT,CASSLGRSTDTQYF
.,TRBJ2-5,17,TRBD1,TRBV10-3,TGTGCCATCAGTGAGTCGCACCAGGTCAGGGGGCAAGAGACCCAGTACTTC,CAISESHQVRGQETQYF
.,TRBJ2-7,12,.,TRBV5-1,TGCGCCAGCAGCTTCAACGCCTACGAGCAGTACTTC,CASSFNAYEQYF
.,TRBJ1-3,15,.,TRBV9,TGTGCCAGCAGCGTAGTACCCGGCTCTGGAAACACCATATATTTT,CASSVVPGSGNTIYF
few,TRBJ1-1,14,TRBD1,TRBV7-2,TGTGCCAGCAGTTTCCGGACAGGGGACACTGAAGCTTTCTTT,CASSFRTGDTEAFF
few,TRBJ1-3,17,.,TRBV7-2,TGTGCCAGCAGCCACTACAGGGTAGAGGGCTCTGGAAACACCATATATTTT,CASSHYRVEGSGNTIYF
.,TRBJ2-3,15,TRBD2,TRBV30,TGTGCCTGGAGTACCCTAGCGGGGGGCGCGGATACGCAGTATTTT,CAWSTLAGGADTQYF
once,TRBJ2-1,15,TRBD2,TRBV3-1/TRBV3-2,TGTGCCAGCAGCCAAGGGACTAGCCCATACAATGAGCAGTTCTTC,CASSQGTSPYNEQFF
once,TRBJ1-3,14,.,TRBV4-1,TGCGCCAGCAGCCAGCCAGGGGTAAGAAACACCATATATTTT,CASSQPGVRNTIYF
.,TRBJ1-2,12,TRBD1,TRBV7-2,TGTGCCAGCACGGACAGGGGGCACGGCTACACCTTC,CASTDRGHGYTF
.,TRBJ2-2,14,.,TRBV9,TGTGCCAGCAGCGTAGTGGGGGAGGCCGGGGAGCTGTTTTTT,CASSVVGEAGELFF
.,TRBJ2-1,16,.,TRBV9,TGTGCCAGCAGCGTAGGTCCGGATAGCTCCTACAATGAGCAGTTCTTC,CASSVGPDSSYNEQFF
.,TRBJ2-2,14,.,TRBV6-4,TGTGCCAGCAGTGACTCTCAAGACACCGGGGAGCTGTTTTTT,CASSDSQDTGELFF
once,TRBJ2-2,12,.,TRBV25-1,TGTGCCAGTGGGGGGATACGCGGGGAGCTGTTTTTT,CASGGIRGELFF
.,TRBJ2-3,16,.,TRBV6-4,TGTGCCAGCAGTGACCGGGGGACTTCCTCCGCAGATACGCAGTATTTT,CASSDRGTSSADTQYF
few,TRBJ2-2,14,TRBD2,TRBV7-9,TGTGCCAGCCTCCTAGCGGCTTCCACCGGGGAGCTGTTTTTT,CASLLAASTGELFF
few,TRBJ1-4,15,.,TRBV11-3,TGTGCCAGCACCCTTAGGCCGGGGGCATGGGAAAAACTGTTTTTT,CASTLRPGAWEKLFF
.,TRBJ2-1,15,TRBD2,TRBV2,TGTGCCCGAAGGACTAGCGGGAGCAGATACAATGAGCAGTTCTTC,CARRTSGSRYNEQFF
.,TRBJ2-3,12,.,TRBV3-1/TRBV3-2,TGTGCCAGCAGCCCGCAAACAGATACGCAGTATTTT,CASSPQTDTQYF
.,TRBJ1-2,15,.,TRBV18,TGTGCCAGCTCACCCACCCATGCTGCTAACTATGGCTACACCTTC,CASSPTHAANYGYTF
once,TRBJ1-2,14,TRBD1,TRBV2,TGTGCCAGCAGTGAACGGGACAGCCACTATGGCTACACCTTC,CASSERDSHYGYTF
.,TRBJ1-6,15,.,TRBV11-2,TGTGCCAGCAGCTTATGGTCGATCTCCCCAGGACCCCTCCACTTT,CASSLWSISPGPLHF
.,TRBJ1-2,14,.,TRBV6-2/TRBV6-3,TGTGCCAGCAGCTATTGGACTGGGGAGAATGGCTACACCTTC,CASSYWTGENGYTF